The 8 T cell receptor beta chains below come from one sample, sequenced in a study of blood T cell repertoires in COVID-19. The method was immunoSEQ multiplex PCR; TCRdb's version includes in-frame clones alone and lacks a portion of them. The sample records about 200,000 clones, 88% being singletons. Sequenced material: peripheral blood. Receptors were obtained from a man between 18 and 29 years old with active or convalescent COVID-19.

V and J are TRBV7-3 and TRBJ2-2; TRBD1 agrees at 9 bases. Per the germline V gene, CDR1 is SGHTA and CDR2 is FQGTGA. Germline trimming cut 6 bases from V and 7 bases from J; bases unmatched to any gene: 6. The CDR3 runs to 14 residues. The CDR3 reads CASRADRGGGELFF. The DNA of the CDR3 is TGTGCCAGCAGGGCGGACAGGGGTGGCGGGGAGCTGTTTTTT.

V and J are TRBV5-4 and TRBJ1-6, with D possibly matching TRBD1 (5 bases). The germline V and J ends were trimmed by 3 bases and 5 bases, with 12 bases remaining between them. Germline V gene data show CDR1 as SGHNT and CDR2 as YYREEE (reference sequence). The CDR3 sequence is 15 residues long. As DNA, the CDR3 is TGTGCCAGCAGCTCTCAGGGTATCCATAATTCACCCCTCCACTTT. As protein: CASSSQGIHNSPLHF.

The rearrangement joins TRBV7-2 to TRBJ2-7, with TRBD2 as a possible D gene (6 bases). V was trimmed by 0 bases and J by 4 bases, leaving 13 bases between them. Germline V gives CDR1 SGHTA, CDR2 FQGNSA. The CDR3 is 15 residues long. Written as DNA, the CDR3 is TGTGCCAGCAGCTTAGCGCCGGGAGTTGGGTACGAGCAGTACTTC. It yields the protein CASSLAPGVGYEQYF.

The V call is TRBV7-6, the J call TRBJ2-5; D is perhaps TRBD2 (5 bases). This CDR3 has 15 residues. V gave up 0 bases and J gave up 5 bases, with 13 bases separating them. Germline V lookup: CDR1 SGHVS, CDR2 FNYEAQ. The chain's CDR3 is CASSLASGGWETQYF. The CDR3 nucleotides read TGTGCCAGCAGCTTAGCTTCGGGCGGGTGGGAGACCCAGTACTTC.

This chain links TRBV7-9 with TRBJ2-3; 14 nucleotides line up with TRBD2. The CDR3 runs to 16 residues. Trimming at V came to 5 bases and at J to 5 bases, leaving 6 bases not matched to a gene. Germline CDR1 SEHNR, CDR2 FQNEAQ (reference sequence). The DNA of the CDR3 is TGTGCCAGCAGCCCTGGGACTAGCGGGAGACAAGATACGCAGTATTTT. Translating it yields CASSPGTSGRQDTQYF.

The chain couples TRBV29-1 to TRBJ1-2; D unresolved. Germline CDR1 and CDR2: SQVTM and ANQGSEA. The CDR3 has 10 residues. Deletions cut 0 bases from V and 14 bases from J, with 10 bases between. DNA of the CDR3: TGCAGCGTTGAAGAAATCCCCGAGACCTTC. Translated, it gives CSVEEIPETF.

The chain employs TRBV6-5 and TRBJ1-6; D gene unclear. Germline V gene sequence: CDR1 MNHEY, CDR2 SVGAGI. There are 13 residues in the CDR3. Trimming cost V 7 bases and J 4 bases, with 8 bases left between them. CDR3 in DNA: TGTGCCAGCACCGAGGGATATAATTCACCCCTCCACTTT. It specifies CASTEGYNSPLHF.

The rearrangement joins TRBV4-1 to TRBJ2-7, with 7 bases that match TRBD2. Looked up from germline, CDR1 is MGHRA and CDR2 is YSYEKL. Unmatched junction bases numbered 5, after V lost 3 bases and J lost 0 bases. This CDR3 region has 15 residues. CDR3 region: CASSQTRLASYEQYF. The CDR3 region has the DNA TGCGCCAGCAGCCAGACCCGACTAGCCTCCTACGAGCAGTACTTC.